This TCR beta chain stems from a study of Ad26.COV2.S vaccination and SARS-CoV-2 variants. Study overall: Each vaccinee took Ad26.COV2.S intramuscularly, once or twice 56 days apart.

Treatment meaning: about 20 received Ad26.COV2.S at low or high dose, single or two shots; several received placebo; per-sample allocation not given. Collection of samples fell on day 63 after the first vaccine or placebo injection. The germline gives CDR1 SEHNR, CDR2 FQNEAQ (reference sequence). Trimming removed 5 bases at V and 0 bases at J, with 14 bases between. The CDR3 is made up of 16 amino acids. Generated by immunoSEQ multiplex PCR, the TCRdb table keeps only in-frame clones and is missing some. The data contain 200,000 to 300,000 clones, 87% of them seen just once; the ten biggest clones take up roughly 3%.

Sequencing used peripheral blood, obtained in a trial of Ad26.COV2.S vaccine versus placebo. The sequence was collected from a person aged 18-65 years who received the Ad26.COV2.S COVID-19 vaccine or a placebo. The chain joins TRBV7-9 to TRBJ2-1; D might be TRBD2 (6 bases). This CDR3 is CASSPLGGISYNEQFF. The CDR3 DNA follows: TGTGCCAGCAGCCCACTCGGCGGGATCTCCTACAATGAGCAGTTCTTC.